These 31 T cell receptor beta chains came from one sample sequenced in a study of regulatory T cells in long-lasting Graves disease (dated by TCRdb to the early 2020s). The sample's time point label, in plain terms: newly diagnosed GD, antithyroid drugs for less than 3 months. RNA was extracted from PBMCs in TRIzol for both TCR sequencing and RNA sequencing. The library was prepared using multiplex PCR. This sample was sequenced with an Illumina HiSeq 4000. CDR3 regions were amplified by Arm-PCR with iRepertoire HTBI primers to construct TCR beta libraries. TCRdb reanalyzed the raw reads on its own, using fastp at Q25 for trimming and MiXCR for clone calling, and kept in-frame beta chains. Identical CDR3 proteins give one entry, which carries the most common genes and DNA. The sample data list more than 450,000 distinct CDR3 sequences, and around 13% of these were observed just once. The ten largest account for 8% to 10% of the sample.

The data were also submitted as part of a second study, on T cells in Graves' hyperthyroidism and ophthalmopathy.

The source material was peripheral blood mononuclear cells (PBMCs), sampled at new diagnosis, from a patient treated with antithyroid drugs. The origin of the receptors is a woman younger than 45 with Graves disease. Donor details come from another sample of the same person, matched by shared clones.

This clonotype has ten or more counts. This sequence joins TRBV24-1 and TRBJ1-1; TRBD1 aligns across 10 bases. Per the germline V gene, CDR1 is KGHDR and CDR2 is SFDVKD. The CDR3 extends over 15 amino acids. With V trimmed by 7 bases and J by 1 base, 5 bases remained unmatched. CDR3 in amino acids: CATRGTGAENTEAFF. The DNA for the CDR3 is TGTGCCACCAGAGGGACAGGGGCTGAGAACACTGAAGCTTTCTTT.

This clonotype was observed at least ten times. This sequence joins TRBV7-8 and TRBJ2-1, with no clear D. Germline loops: CDR1 SGHVS, CDR2 FQNEAQ. The CDR3 is made up of 15 amino acids. V lost 1 base, J lost 9 bases, and 16 bases lay in between. CDR3 in DNA: TGTGCCAGCAGCTTAGTCCATATCCAGCGAGCTGAGCAGTTCTTC. Translation gives CASSLVHIQRAEQFF.

This clonotype has ten or more counts. V gene TRBV2 combines with J gene TRBJ2-7, with TRBD1 matching over 8 bases. The ends lost 6 bases at V and 2 bases at J; junction bases unmatched: 6. The germline V gene encodes CDR1 SNHLY and CDR2 FYNNEI. This CDR3 is built from 14 residues. DNA for the CDR3: TGTGCCAGCAGGACCCAGGGGGCGACCTACGAGCAGTACTTC. Its translation is CASRTQGATYEQYF.

This clonotype was counted many times. The CDR3 reads CASSLTEQVGVYEQYF. CDR3 DNA sequence: TGTGCCAGCAGTTTAACCGAACAGGTGGGGGTATACGAGCAGTACTTC. The V call is TRBV28, the J call TRBJ2-7, with D possibly being TRBD1 or TRBD2 (5 bases each). V gave up 2 bases and J gave up 4 bases, with 18 bases separating them. The germline CDR1 and CDR2 sequences are MDHEN and SYDVKM. CDR3 length: 16 amino acids.

Ten or more counts support this clonotype. The rearrangement joins TRBV7-9 to TRBJ2-5, with TRBD2 identical over 10 bases. The junction had 14 bases not matched to a gene; V was cut back by 2 bases and J by 5 bases. Germline CDR1 is SEHNR and CDR2 is FQNEAQ (reference sequence). This CDR3 is built from 18 residues. The CDR3 DNA is TGTGCCAGCAGCTTATTGGAATTGCGGCTAGCGGGAGTTGAGACCCAGTACTTC. Translation: CASSLLELRLAGVETQYF. Filled out from reference TRBV7-9 and TRBJ2-5, the complete variable domain reads DTGVSQNPRHKITKRGQNVTFRCDPISEHNRLYWYRQTLGQGPEFLTYFQNEAQLEKSRLLSDRFSAERPKGSFSTLEIQRTEQGDSAMYLCASSLLELRLAGVETQYFGPGTRLLVL.

To note about this clonotype: A far larger clone lies a single base away; this is likely a read error. Here the CDR3 omits its conserved ending phenylalanine or tryptophan, so a read error is the likely source. V usage is TRBV28 and J usage is TRBJ1-1; D remains ambiguous. The CDR3 consists of 13 residues. CDR1 and CDR2 from the germline V gene are MDHEN and SYDVKM. Trimming removed 5 bases from V and 4 bases from J, with 11 bases in between. For the CDR3, the DNA is TGTGCCAGCAGTGTAGTAGTCGGCACTGAAGCTTTCCTT. Translation: CASSVVVGTEAFL.

This clonotype has at least ten counts. This chain uses TRBV19 with TRBJ2-1, with a tentative D call TRBD2 (6 bases). Germline values: CDR1 LNHDA, CDR2 SQIVND (reference sequence). Trimming removed 3 bases at V and 4 bases at J, with 16 bases between. The CDR3 loop spans 16 amino acids. The CDR3 sequence: CASSMQSLASYNEQFF. The CDR3 DNA is TGTGCCAGTAGTATGCAGAGTCTAGCGAGTTACAATGAGCAGTTCTTC.

This clonotype has only a few counts. This rearrangement joins TRBV11-3 to TRBJ2-7, with a possible D match to TRBD2 (6 bases). Trimming pared 5 bases from V and 3 bases from J, leaving 14 bases between. Germline lookup yields CDR1 SGHNT and CDR2 YENEEA. The CDR3 spans 14 residues. CDR3 residues: CASSLGGADYEQYF. In nucleotides, the CDR3 is TGTGCCAGCAGCCTCGGCGGGGCAGACTACGAGCAGTACTTC.

This clonotype was counted at least ten times. The chain recombines TRBV27 with TRBJ2-1, with 12 bases aligning to TRBD1. Germline V gene data show CDR1 as MNHEY and CDR2 as SMNVEV (reference sequence). The CDR3 is 17 amino acids. V dropped 5 bases and J dropped 0; count of bases not matched to a gene: 5. CDR3 amino acids: CASSRDRGLSSYNEQFF. Written as DNA, the CDR3 is TGTGCCAGCAGTAGGGACAGGGGGCTCAGCTCCTACAATGAGCAGTTCTTC.

This chain connects TRBV3-1 to TRBJ2-5; no firm D call. This CDR3 spans 15 amino acids. CDR1 is LGHDT, CDR2 YNNKEL, per germline (reference sequence). V was shortened by 0 bases and J by 5 bases, with 13 bases between the two germline ends. DNA of the CDR3: TGTGCCAGCAGCCAAGATGGCGCAGGTTGGGAGACCCAGTACTTC. As protein: CASSQDGAGWETQYF.

This clonotype was counted only a few times. The rearrangement joins TRBV19 to TRBJ1-5; 10 bases are shared with TRBD1. The CDR3 is 17 amino acids. CDR1 is LNHDA, CDR2 SQIVND, per germline (reference sequence). V trimming: 1 base; J trimming: 6 bases; junction bases outside the gene matches: 9. CDR3 in amino acids: CASSIGGGQGSGQPQHF. DNA of the CDR3: TGTGCCAGTAGTATAGGTGGGGGACAGGGGAGCGGTCAGCCCCAGCATTTT. Filled out from reference TRBV19 and TRBJ1-5, the complete variable domain reads DGGITQSPKYLFRKEGQNVTLSCEQNLNHDAMYWYRQDPGQGLRLIYYSQIVNDFQKGDIAEGYSVSREKKESFPLTVTSAQKNPTAFYLCASSIGGGQGSGQPQHFGDGTRLSIL.

This chain uses TRBV19 with TRBJ2-7; D uncertain. Germline CDR1 and CDR2: LNHDA and SQIVND (reference sequence). This CDR3 is 15 amino acids long. The ends were cut back, 3 bases at V and 4 bases at J, with 16 bases in the middle. For the CDR3, the DNA is TGTGCCAGTAGTATTCTCGCAGCGAGCTCTTACGAGCAGTACTTC. Its protein product is CASSILAASSYEQYF. Using reference TRBV19 and TRBJ2-7 for the parts outside the CDR3, the full variable domain is DGGITQSPKYLFRKEGQNVTLSCEQNLNHDAMYWYRQDPGQGLRLIYYSQIVNDFQKGDIAEGYSVSREKKESFPLTVTSAQKNPTAFYLCASSILAASSYEQYFGPGTRLTVT.

This clonotype was found many times. The chain couples TRBV12-3 or TRBV12-4 to TRBJ2-7; D is perhaps TRBD1 (6 bases). V was clipped by 3 bases and J by 9 bases, with 18 bases between them. The CDR3 is made up of 14 amino acids. The CDR3 is CASSFLAGTNGQYF. CDR3 coding DNA: TGTGCCAGCAGTTTCCTGGCAGGGACAAACGGGCAGTACTTC.

The rearrangement joins TRBV18 to TRBJ1-5; TRBD1 matches at 7 bases. The trim removed 2 bases at V and 3 bases at J, leaving 4 bases unmatched. Germline values: CDR1 KGHSH, CDR2 LQKENI. The CDR3 length is 15 residues. CDR3 sequence reads: CASSPAGGFNQPQHF. Here the CDR3 DNA reads TGTGCCAGCTCACCAGCAGGGGGATTCAATCAGCCCCAGCATTTT.

This clonotype was observed a handful of times. The rearrangement uses TRBV4-1 and TRBJ1-1, with no clear D. V lost 1 base and J lost 2, with 14 bases in between. Germline lookup yields CDR1 MGHRA and CDR2 YSYEKL. CDR3 size: 16 residues. The CDR3: CASSQAPGQANTEAFF. CDR3 coding DNA: TGCGCCAGCAGCCAAGCCCCAGGTCAGGCAAACACTGAAGCTTTCTTT.

This clonotype was observed at least ten times. V is TRBV3-1 and J is TRBJ2-7; D remains ambiguous. The CDR3 loop spans 13 amino acids. The V gene lost 0 bases and the J gene lost 5 bases, with 8 bases spanning the gap. Germline V gene lookup returns CDR1 LGHDT and CDR2 YNNKEL (reference sequence). The CDR3 DNA sequence: TGTGCCAGCAGCCAAGATACCGTTAACGAGCAGTACTTC. The encoded protein is CASSQDTVNEQYF.

This clonotype was detected ten times or more. The genes are TRBV29-1 and TRBJ1-1; D unclear. V lost 7 bases to trimming and J lost 0 bases, with 12 bases between them. This CDR3 has 13 amino acids. Germline V CDR1 and CDR2: SQVTM, ANQGSEA. The chain's CDR3 is CSETHGLNTEAFF. Written as DNA, the CDR3 is TGCAGCGAGACTCATGGCTTGAACACTGAAGCTTTCTTT. The entire variable domain, with the rest obtained from reference TRBV29-1 and TRBJ1-1, is as follows: SAVISQKPSRDICQRGTSLTIQCQVDSQVTMMFWYRQQPGQSLTLIATANQGSEATYESGFVIDKFPISRPNLTFSTLTVSNMSPEDSSIYLCSETHGLNTEAFFGQGTRLTVV.

This clonotype came up many times. This rearrangement joins TRBV2 to TRBJ2-4; unclear D gene. The length of the CDR3 is 11 residues. V lost 3 bases and J 7 bases, leaving 4 bases between the germline ends. Germline CDR1 and CDR2: SNHLY and FYNNEI. CDR3 coding DNA: TGTGCCAGCAGTGACGTGAACATTCAGTACTTC. Translation gives CASSDVNIQYF.

The chain employs TRBV6-5 and TRBJ1-1; no clear D gene. The germline CDR1 and CDR2 sequences are MNHEY and SVGAGI. The CDR3 sequence is 15 residues long. Trimming cost V 4 bases and J 3 bases, with 15 bases left between them. DNA of the CDR3: TGTGCCAGCAGTTGGGTAGAACTGTCGGACACTGAAGCTTTCTTT. It is translated as CASSWVELSDTEAFF.

The chain is built from TRBV20-1 and TRBJ1-4; possibly TRBD1 for D (5 bases). The V gene lost 8 bases and the J gene lost 5 bases, with 12 bases spanning the gap. The CDR3 length is 12 residues. CDR1 DFQATT and CDR2 SNEGSKA come from the germline V gene (reference sequence). The CDR3 is CSPGTDNEKLFF. The CDR3 nucleotides are TGCAGTCCCGGGACGGACAATGAAAAACTGTTTTTT.

This clonotype was seen many times. This chain connects TRBV3-1 to TRBJ1-2; D gene ambiguous. The CDR3 contains 15 residues. Germline CDR1 and CDR2: LGHDT and YNNKEL (reference sequence). Trimming left V 0 bases short and J 4 bases short, with 12 bases between. CDR3 amino acids: CASSQDWSGFYGYTF. The CDR3, as DNA: TGTGCCAGCAGCCAAGATTGGTCGGGTTTCTATGGCTACACCTTC. Variable domain in full (rest from reference TRBV3-1 and TRBJ1-2): DTAVSQTPKYLVTQMGNDKSIKCEQNLGHDTMYWYKQDSKKFLKIMFSYNNKELIINETVPNRFSPKSPDKAHLNLHINSLELGDSAVYFCASSQDWSGFYGYTFGSGTRLTVV.

The chain carries TRBV11-2 and TRBJ2-1, with D tentatively TRBD1 (5 bases). This CDR3 has 16 residues. V shed 0 bases and J shed 3 bases, with 12 bases lying between them. Looked up from germline, CDR1 is SGHAT and CDR2 is FQNNGV. The CDR3 bases are TGTGCCAGCAGCTTAGAAGGGGCAGCCTTCTACAATGAGCAGTTCTTC. It codes for CASSLEGAAFYNEQFF. The entire variable domain, with the rest obtained from reference TRBV11-2 and TRBJ2-1, is as follows: EAGVAQSPRYKIIEKRQSVAFWCNPISGHATLYWYQQILGQGPKLLIQFQNNGVVDDSQLPKDRFSAERLKGVDSTLKIQPAKLEDSAVYLCASSLEGAAFYNEQFFGPGTRLTVL.

The V call is TRBV27, the J call TRBJ2-7; weak D call: TRBD1 (5 bases). The CDR3 sequence is 15 residues long. Germline V gives CDR1 MNHEY, CDR2 SMNVEV (reference sequence). V lost 5 bases to trimming and J lost 2 bases, with 16 bases between them. CDR3 in DNA: TGTGCCAGCAGTCTAACAACGACAGTACCCTACGAGCAGTACTTC. Encoded protein: CASSLTTTVPYEQYF.

The chain uses TRBV6-1 and TRBJ2-7; D may correspond to TRBD1 or TRBD2 (5 bases each). Trimming pared 6 bases from V and 6 bases from J, leaving 15 bases between. The CDR3 is made up of 13 amino acids. Germline loops: CDR1 MNHNS, CDR2 SASEGT. Here the CDR3 reads CASSPGALGEQYF. Written as DNA, the CDR3 is TGTGCCAGCAGCCCCGGGGCCTTAGGCGAGCAGTACTTC.

This clonotype was seen many times. This sequence joins TRBV3-1 and TRBJ1-1; unclear D gene. The CDR3 has 13 residues. Germline V gives CDR1 LGHDT, CDR2 YNNKEL (reference sequence). V was trimmed by 4 bases and J by 5 bases, leaving 11 bases between them. The CDR3 spells CASSLTMRTEAFF. The CDR3 nucleotides are TGTGCCAGCAGCCTGACGATGAGGACTGAAGCTTTCTTT.

This clonotype was picked up many times. J is TRBJ2-3 and V is TRBV7-9, with D perhaps matching TRBD2 (6 bases). Trimming left V 5 bases short and J 1 base short, with 13 bases between. The CDR3 is made up of 15 amino acids. In germline, CDR1 is SEHNR, CDR2 FQNEAQ (reference sequence). The CDR3 DNA reads TGTGCCAGCAGCCTTGCGGGGCCGGGCACAGATACGCAGTATTTT. This translates into CASSLAGPGTDTQYF.

This clonotype was observed many times. The chain combines TRBV2 with TRBJ2-7; the D gene could be TRBD1 or TRBD2 (6 bases each). V lost 7 bases and J lost 5, with 21 bases in between. From germline, CDR1 is SNHLY and CDR2 FYNNEI. The CDR3 covers 15 residues. The CDR3 bases are TGTGCCAGCAACACCCAAGGGGGGTCTGTTCACGAGCAGTACTTC. Translated: CASNTQGGSVHEQYF.

Only a few counts were recorded for this clonotype. The rearrangement uses TRBV7-2 and TRBJ2-2; a possible D gene is TRBD2 (5 bases). V was cut by 2 bases and J by 14 bases, with 9 bases left in between. The CDR3 is made up of 11 amino acids. Germline CDR1 is SGHTA and CDR2 is FQGNSA. The DNA of the CDR3 is TGTGCCAGCAGCTTAATCGCGGGCCTGTTTTTT. This gives the protein CASSLIAGLFF.

The table lists this clonotype with many counts. V gene TRBV29-1 combines with J gene TRBJ2-1; D uncertain. Trimming removed 7 bases at V and 4 bases at J, with 17 bases between. CDR1 and CDR2 (germline): SQVTM, ANQGSEA. The CDR3 runs to 14 residues. The CDR3 loop is CSAPLDLPYNEQFF. In nucleotides, the CDR3 is TGCAGCGCCCCCCTGGACCTACCGTACAATGAGCAGTTCTTC.

This clonotype was seen at least ten times. The V call is TRBV6-2 or TRBV6-3, the J call TRBJ2-1; D assignment may be TRBD1 or TRBD2 (6 bases each). The germline V gene encodes CDR1 MNHEY and CDR2 SVGEGT. V lost 6 bases and J 9 bases, leaving 21 bases between the germline ends. The CDR3 extends over 15 amino acids. The CDR3 DNA follows: TGTGCCAGCAGAGCTACGGGACTCCTCAGGGGTGAGCAGTTCTTC. Translated: CASRATGLLRGEQFF.

The rearrangement uses TRBV4-1 and TRBJ2-7, with 10 bases lining up with TRBD1. J gave up 4 bases and V 4 bases, and 7 bases lay outside the gene matches. Germline V gives CDR1 MGHRA, CDR2 YSYEKL. This CDR3 contains 15 residues. In DNA, the CDR3 is TGCGCCAGCAGCCCGGGACAGGGGCCATTATACGAGCAGTACTTC. It is translated as CASSPGQGPLYEQYF.